This record looks at one TCR beta chain sequence and its context. This entry is derived from a study of T cell changes during pregnancy in multiple sclerosis. Using immunoSEQ multiplex PCR, the repertoire was profiled, and TCRdb retains in-frame clones only, with some absent. The sample lists about 64,000 clones; approximately 90% were seen once. The source was peripheral blood, collected in the second trimester of pregnancy. The sequence was collected from a female donor with multiple sclerosis, enrolled in a pregnancy study.

CDR3 sequence: CASSWYSTYEQYF. The CDR3 DNA follows: TGTGCCAGCAGCTGGTACAGCACCTACGAGCAGTACTTC. V gene TRBV5-6 combines with J gene TRBJ2-7; D is ambiguous. The V gene's germline CDR1 is SGHDT and CDR2 YYEEEE. CDR3 length: 13 amino acids. Trimming removed 3 bases from V and 2 bases from J, with 9 bases in between.